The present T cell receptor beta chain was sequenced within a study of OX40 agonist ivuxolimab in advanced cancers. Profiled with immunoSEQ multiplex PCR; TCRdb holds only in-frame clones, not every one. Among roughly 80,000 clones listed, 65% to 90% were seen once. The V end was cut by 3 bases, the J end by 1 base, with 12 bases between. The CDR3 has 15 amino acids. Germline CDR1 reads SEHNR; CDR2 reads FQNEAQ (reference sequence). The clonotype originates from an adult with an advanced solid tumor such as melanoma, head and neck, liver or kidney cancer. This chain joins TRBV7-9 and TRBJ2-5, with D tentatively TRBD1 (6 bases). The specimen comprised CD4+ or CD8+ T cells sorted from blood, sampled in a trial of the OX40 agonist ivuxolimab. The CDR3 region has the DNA TGTGCCAGCAGCTTGGGGGCAGGCGTCCAAGAGACCCAGTACTTC. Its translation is CASSLGAGVQETQYF. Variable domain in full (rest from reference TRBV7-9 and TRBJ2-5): DTGVSQNPRHKITKRGQNVTFRCDPISEHNRLYWYRQTLGQGPEFLTYFQNEAQLEKSRLLSDRFSAERPKGSFSTLEIQRTEQGDSAMYLCASSLGAGVQETQYFGPGTRLLVL.